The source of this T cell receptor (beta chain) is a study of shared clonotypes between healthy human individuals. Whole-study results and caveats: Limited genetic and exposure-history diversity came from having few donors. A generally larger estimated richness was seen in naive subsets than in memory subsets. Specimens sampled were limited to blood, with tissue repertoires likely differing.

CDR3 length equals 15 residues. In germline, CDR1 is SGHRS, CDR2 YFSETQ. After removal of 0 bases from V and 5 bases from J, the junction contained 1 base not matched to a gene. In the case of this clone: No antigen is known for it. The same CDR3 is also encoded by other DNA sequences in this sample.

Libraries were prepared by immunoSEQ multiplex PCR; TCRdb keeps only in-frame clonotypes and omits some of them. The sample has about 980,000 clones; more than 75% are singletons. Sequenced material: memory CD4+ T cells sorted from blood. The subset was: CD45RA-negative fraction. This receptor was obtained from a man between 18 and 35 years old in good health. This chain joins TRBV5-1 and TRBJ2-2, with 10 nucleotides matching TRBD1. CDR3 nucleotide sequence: TGCGCCAGCAGCTTGGGACAGGGGGCGACCGGGGAGCTGTTTTTT. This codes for CASSLGQGATGELFF. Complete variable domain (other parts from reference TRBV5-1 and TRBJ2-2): KAGVTQTPRYLIKTRGQQVTLSCSPISGHRSVSWYQQTPGQGLQFLFEYFSETQRNKGNFPGRFSGRQFSNSRSEMNVSTLELGDSALYLCASSLGQGATGELFFGEGSRLTVL.